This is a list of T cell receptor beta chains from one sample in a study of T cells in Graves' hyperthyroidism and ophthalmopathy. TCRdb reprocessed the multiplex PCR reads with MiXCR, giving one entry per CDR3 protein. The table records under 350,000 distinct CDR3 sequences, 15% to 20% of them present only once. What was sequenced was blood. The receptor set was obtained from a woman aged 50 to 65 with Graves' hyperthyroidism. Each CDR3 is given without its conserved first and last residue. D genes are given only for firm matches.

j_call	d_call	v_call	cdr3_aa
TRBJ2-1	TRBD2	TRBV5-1	ASSTGGYNEQF
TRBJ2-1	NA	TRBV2	ASTTRGGSSYNEQF
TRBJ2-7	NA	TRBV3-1	ASSPSPGDGYEQY
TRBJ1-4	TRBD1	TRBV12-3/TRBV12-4	ASSFGQGALYEKLF
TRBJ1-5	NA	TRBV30	AWSGDSNQPQH
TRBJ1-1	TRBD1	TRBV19	ASTRQGYGEAF
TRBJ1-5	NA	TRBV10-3	AISGEGSLPQH
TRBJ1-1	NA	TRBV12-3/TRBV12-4	ASSRSRSFTEAF
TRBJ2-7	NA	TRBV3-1	ASSRGTATYEQY
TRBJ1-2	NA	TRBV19	ASRVGANYGYT
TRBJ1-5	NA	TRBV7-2	ASSNVNQPQH
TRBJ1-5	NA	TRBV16	ASSQFWDEGNQPQH
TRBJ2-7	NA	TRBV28	ASRDTYYEQY
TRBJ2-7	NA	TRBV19	ASNHGPSYEQY
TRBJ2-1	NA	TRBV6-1	ASSWDTVLDEQF
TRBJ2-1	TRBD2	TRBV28	ASSLPGLGGVNEQF
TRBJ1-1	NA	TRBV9	ASSVDQSDTEAF
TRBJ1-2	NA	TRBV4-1	ASSQEGETLYGYT
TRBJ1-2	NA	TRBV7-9	ASSLEQGLYGYT